This T cell receptor (beta chain) was sequenced during a study of blood T cells in healthy people across ages. The V gene end was trimmed by 5 bases and the J gene end by 5 bases; junction bases not matched to a gene: 14. Germline-derived CDR1 and CDR2 are DFQATT and SNEGSKA (reference sequence). The CDR3 totals 16 residues. This clonotype was seen a single time. A J-beta primer mix and a sample-barcoded 5' primer were used in a second PCR of roughly 6 to 11 cycles. TCRdb re-analysed the 5' RACE reads in MiXCR, keeping a single row per CDR3 protein. Found here are more than 1.4 million distinct CDR3 sequences, 42% of them singletons; the top ten hold approximately 7.9%.

The sequenced material came from blood. The chain links TRBV20-1 to TRBJ2-3, with 9 bases identical to TRBD2. The clonotype originates from a young woman in good health. This CDR3 is CSAVPRGSGGLDTQYF. The CDR3 bases are TGCAGTGCTGTCCCCAGGGGTAGCGGGGGATTAGATACGCAGTATTTT.